This T cell receptor (beta chain) appears in the sequencing data of a study of blood T cell repertoires in COVID-19. Using immunoSEQ multiplex PCR, the repertoire was profiled, and TCRdb retains in-frame clones only, with some absent. The sample holds more than 300,000 clones, 85% to 90% seen once. Those enrolled, adults aged roughly 18 to 90 years, came from some 23 US areas. The TCR sequence derives from a man aged 30 to 39 who had recovered from COVID-19. The sample was PBMCs or T cells enriched from blood (not recorded which).

The CDR3 sequence: CASSIDRRGFYGYTF. CDR3 in DNA: TGTGCCAGTAGTATAGATCGGAGGGGATTCTATGGCTACACCTTC. The chain links TRBV19 to TRBJ1-2; TRBD1 might be the D (5 bases). The CDR3 has 15 amino acids. Germline V gives CDR1 LNHDA, CDR2 SQIVND (reference sequence). V lost 0 bases and J 4 bases, leaving 12 bases between the germline ends.